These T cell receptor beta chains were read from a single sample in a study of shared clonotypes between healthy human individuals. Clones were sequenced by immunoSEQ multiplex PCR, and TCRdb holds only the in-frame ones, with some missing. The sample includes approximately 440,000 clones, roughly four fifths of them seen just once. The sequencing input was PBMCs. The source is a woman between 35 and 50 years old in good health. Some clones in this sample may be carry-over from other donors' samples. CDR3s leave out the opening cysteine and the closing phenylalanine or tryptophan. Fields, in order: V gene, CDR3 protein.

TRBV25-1	ASSGETGHNYGYT
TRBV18	ASSPDTRSYGYT
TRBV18	ASSATGAAYEQY
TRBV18	ASSPPGDRPYEQY
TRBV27	ASSWGAYYEQY
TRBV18	ASSPTGTTYEQY
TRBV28	ASTPRVLAGRLRGYEQY
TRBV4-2	ASSHPSIAGAFYEQY
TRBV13	ASSLKDRRYEQY
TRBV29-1	SVEPTGSYEQY
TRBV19	ASSSAGGSYEQY
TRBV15	ATSKQGATEAF
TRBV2	ASSPPGDPDTQY
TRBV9	ASSVGTLINTGELF
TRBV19	ASSPPPTGNTEAF
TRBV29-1	SAHSEDRGYTGELF
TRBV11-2	ASSLDRAATYEQY
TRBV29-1	SVVPGGQVVEQY
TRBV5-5	ASSRDSLGYT
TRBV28	ASSSDTGTGGPRLNQPQH
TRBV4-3	ASSQDVSTAIKY
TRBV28	ASSLVPSTLSYEQY
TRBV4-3	ASSQDSGTYNEQF
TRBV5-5	ASSLAAQGSQH
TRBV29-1	SVGQGAAGYT
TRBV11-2	ASSLAGAGYEQY
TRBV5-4	ASSSPPGNRPSDEQY
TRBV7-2	ASIRGGGPETQH
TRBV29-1	SVGGETQY
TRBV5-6	ASSPETGGGYEQY
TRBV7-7	ASRPTALDRDNQPQH
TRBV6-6	ASSWTRGQGANVLT
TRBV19	ASTATGTGGEKLF
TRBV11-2	ASSLVGSFTDTQY
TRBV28	ATTDSWRNEQF
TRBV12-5	ASSSSGSYEQY
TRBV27	ASRWRLGNNEQF
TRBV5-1	ASSLDGLNTEAF
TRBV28	ASSPQSGTFGNTIY
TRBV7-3	ASSVGQAFADTQY
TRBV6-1	ASSGTSGGPREQF
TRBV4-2	ASSQDFTGGLSGNTIY
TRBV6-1	ASSARDLLATQY
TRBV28	ASSTPRGRGQRYSNQPQH
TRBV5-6	ASSLRAGGTDTQY
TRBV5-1	ASSSGTDFRGEQF
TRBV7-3	ASSLMASVNTGELF
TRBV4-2	ASSQDLGGPYNEQF
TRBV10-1	ASSESGAPRGYT
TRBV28	ASTWEATGELF
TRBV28	ASSLKGQGYEQY
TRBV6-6	ASSYSGLAGAPGF
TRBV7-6	ASSYSPRDRGHTEAF
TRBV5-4	ASSGGTGEGGYT